This entry concerns a single TCR beta chain. V shed 1 base and J shed 4 bases, with 14 bases lying between them. The CDR3 sequence is 15 residues long. CDR1 MGHRA and CDR2 YSYEKL come from the germline V gene. Measured with immunoSEQ multiplex PCR; TCRdb has only the in-frame clones, and not every one. The data show fewer than 25,000 clones, approximately 83% seen once. This entry is derived from a study of OX40 agonist ivuxolimab in advanced cancers. This specimen consisted of CD4+ or CD8+ T cells sorted from blood, obtained in a trial of the OX40 agonist ivuxolimab. This chain links TRBV4-1 with TRBJ2-7; D may be TRBD1 (5 bases). This receptor was obtained from an adult with an advanced solid tumor such as melanoma, head and neck, liver or kidney cancer. The CDR3 is CASSQALRVGYEQYF. CDR3 bases: TGCGCCAGCAGCCAAGCCCTCAGGGTTGGGTACGAGCAGTACTTC.